The next 14 T cell receptor beta chains were all read from a single sample in a study of T cell repertoires in cytomegalovirus infection. In TCRdb, the reads were re-called with MiXCR into one record per CDR3 protein. The sample lists 150,000 to 190,000 distinct CDR3 sequences, 20% to 30% seen once, with roughly 11% in the top ten. Sequencing was done on a sample of PBMCs. The receptors shown here come from a human donor in good health (CMV status not recorded). Some clones in this sample may be carry-over from other donors' samples.

This clonotype has only a few counts. CDR3 amino acids: CASSPRVAGSYEQYF. As DNA, the CDR3 is TGTGCCAGCAGCCCCCGTGTAGCGGGGTCCTACGAGCAGTACTTC. The chain joins TRBV7-2 to TRBJ2-7, with TRBD2 matching over 8 bases. V lost 5 bases, J lost 1 base, and 7 bases stayed unmatched. This CDR3 spans 15 amino acids. Germline assignment: CDR1 SGHTA and CDR2 FQGNSA.

V usage is TRBV7-9 and J usage is TRBJ1-2, with D possibly being TRBD1 (5 bases). This CDR3 is 12 amino acids long. The germline CDR1 and CDR2 sequences are SEHNR and FQNEAQ (reference sequence). V dropped 3 bases and J dropped 8 bases, with 10 bases sitting between them. The CDR3 DNA reads as TGTGCCAGCAGCTTCAGGGAGGACGGCTACACCTTC. Encoded protein: CASSFREDGYTF.

This chain connects TRBV5-1 to TRBJ1-1, with TRBD1 matching over 7 bases. The V segment lost 6 bases and the J segment 3 bases; nucleotides outside the gene matches: 11. The CDR3 covers 15 residues. Per the germline V gene, CDR1 is SGHRS and CDR2 is YFSETQ. In DNA form, the CDR3 reads TGCGCCAGCACCGTTGACAGGGCGAAGGACACTGAAGCTTTCTTT. Translating it yields CASTVDRAKDTEAFF.

This clonotype has a count of ten or more. The J gene is TRBJ2-3, the V gene TRBV7-2; D unclear. V dropped 2 bases and J dropped 2 bases, with 17 bases sitting between them. The CDR3 extends over 17 amino acids. CDR1 is SGHTA and CDR2 is FQGNSA in the germline V gene. CDR3 in DNA: TGTGCCAGCAGCTTAAGGGTGACTGAAACCTTCACAGATACGCAGTATTTT. Translated, it gives CASSLRVTETFTDTQYF.

The chain is built from TRBV11-2 and TRBJ2-2; D might be TRBD1 (5 bases). Germline V lookup: CDR1 SGHAT, CDR2 FQNNGV. The ends were cut back, 0 bases at V and 3 bases at J, with 11 bases in the middle. The CDR3 is made up of 16 amino acids. The CDR3 loop is CASSLDQQAYTGELFF. DNA of the CDR3: TGTGCCAGCAGCTTAGATCAACAGGCCTACACCGGGGAGCTGTTTTTT.

Concerning this clonotype itself: The junction and the germline gene differ at one end; a read error may be behind it. J is TRBJ2-1 and V is TRBV11-2; D not certain. Looked up from germline, CDR1 is SGHAT and CDR2 is FQNNGV. CDR3 length equals 11 residues. In DNA, the CDR3 is TGTGCCAGCAGCCGTGGGAATGAGCAGCTCTTC. Translation gives CASSRGNEQLF.

The CDR3 loop is CAHQGGFQETQYF. The CDR3 DNA follows: TGTGCCCATCAGGGGGGCTTCCAAGAGACCCAGTACTTC. The rearrangement uses TRBV28 and TRBJ2-5; tentatively, D is TRBD1 (7 bases). Germline V gives CDR1 MDHEN, CDR2 SYDVKM. The CDR3 extends over 13 amino acids. Trimming shortened V by 11 bases and J by 1 base, and 14 bases separated the two germline ends. Full variable domain (remainder filled in from reference TRBV28 and TRBJ2-5): DVKVTQSSRYLVKRTGEKVFLECVQDMDHENMFWYRQDPGLGLRLIYFSYDVKMKEKGDIPEGYSVSREKKERFSLILESASTNQTSMYLCAHQGGFQETQYFGPGTRLLVL.

This clonotype showed up just a few times. This sequence joins TRBV28 and TRBJ1-1; D might be TRBD1 (6 bases). The germline V and J ends were trimmed by 5 bases and 2 bases, with 12 bases remaining between them. The germline CDR1 and CDR2 sequences are MDHEN and SYDVKM. CDR3 length: 14 amino acids. The CDR3 DNA reads TGTGCCAGCAGTCCCCCAGGGGAAAACACTGAAGCTTTCTTT. Protein sequence: CASSPPGENTEAFF. Supplemented by reference TRBV28 and TRBJ1-1, the full variable domain reads DVKVTQSSRYLVKRTGEKVFLECVQDMDHENMFWYRQDPGLGLRLIYFSYDVKMKEKGDIPEGYSVSREKKERFSLILESASTNQTSMYLCASSPPGENTEAFFGQGTRLTVV.

In this sample, this clonotype turned up many times. This sequence joins TRBV7-9 and TRBJ2-7, with D unresolved. The CDR3 has 13 residues. The germline V gene encodes CDR1 SEHNR and CDR2 FQNEAQ (reference sequence). The V end lost 2 bases, the J end lost 1 base, and 6 bases lay between the germline ends. The CDR3 loop is CASSLRTSYEQYF. The CDR3, as DNA: TGTGCCAGCAGCTTAAGGACGTCCTACGAGCAGTACTTC.

The chain recombines TRBV3-1 with TRBJ1-3; unclear D gene. V was shortened by 2 bases and J by 1 base, with 18 bases between the two germline ends. This CDR3 region has 18 residues. Germline CDR1 LGHDT, CDR2 YNNKEL (reference sequence). The CDR3 region has the DNA TGTGCCAGCAGCCAAACTTATCGGCTAGGAGAATCTGGAAACACCATATATTTT. As protein: CASSQTYRLGESGNTIYF.

This clonotype was counted at least ten times. The gene calls are TRBV7-2 and TRBJ2-3; 8 bases are shared with TRBD2. The V gene's germline CDR1 is SGHTA and CDR2 FQGNSA. CDR3 size: 15 residues. V lost 5 bases, J lost 1 base, and 5 bases stayed unmatched. The CDR3, as DNA: TGTGCCAGCAGCCGACGGGAGGGCCGCACAGATACGCAGTATTTT. Residues: CASSRREGRTDTQYF. Looking up the rest from reference TRBV7-2 and TRBJ2-3 gives the full variable domain: GAGVSQSPSNKVTEKGKDVELRCDPISGHTALYWYRQSLGQGLEFLIYFQGNSAPDKSGLPSDRFSAERTGGSVSTLTIQRTQQEDSAVYLCASSRREGRTDTQYFGPGTRLTVL.

To note about this clonotype: The conserved phenylalanine or tryptophan normally closing the CDR3 is absent here, so this likely arose from a read error. This chain uses TRBV12-3 or TRBV12-4 with TRBJ2-6; 7 nucleotides line up with TRBD1. Trimming took 5 bases from V and 0 from J; bases not matched to a gene: 7. This CDR3 spans 17 amino acids. CDR3 residues: CASSPGTDYSGANVLTS. The CDR3 nucleotides read TGTGCCAGCAGTCCCGGGACAGACTACTCTGGGGCCAACGTCCTGACTTCC.

In this sample, this clonotype turned up a few times. The V gene is TRBV5-4, the J gene TRBJ1-2; 8 positions match TRBD1. This CDR3 spans 15 amino acids. Trimming at V came to 4 bases and at J to 7 bases, leaving 12 bases not matched to a gene. CDR1 and CDR2 from the germline V gene are SGHNT and YYREEE (reference sequence). The CDR3 DNA is TGTGCCAGCAGCGCGGTCGCCCAGGGGGCAGGTGGCTACACCTTC. Its protein is CASSAVAQGAGGYTF.

This clonotype was detected a few times. The chain combines TRBV6-5 with TRBJ2-1, with 11 bases lining up with TRBD2. CDR3 length: 16 amino acids. Per germline, CDR1 MNHEY and CDR2 SVGAGI. The J segment lost 4 bases and the V segment lost 0 bases, leaving 2 bases of the junction unmatched. CDR3 loop: CASSYSTSGTYNEQFF. The CDR3 nucleotides are TGTGCCAGCAGTTACTCGACTAGCGGGACTTACAATGAGCAGTTCTTC.